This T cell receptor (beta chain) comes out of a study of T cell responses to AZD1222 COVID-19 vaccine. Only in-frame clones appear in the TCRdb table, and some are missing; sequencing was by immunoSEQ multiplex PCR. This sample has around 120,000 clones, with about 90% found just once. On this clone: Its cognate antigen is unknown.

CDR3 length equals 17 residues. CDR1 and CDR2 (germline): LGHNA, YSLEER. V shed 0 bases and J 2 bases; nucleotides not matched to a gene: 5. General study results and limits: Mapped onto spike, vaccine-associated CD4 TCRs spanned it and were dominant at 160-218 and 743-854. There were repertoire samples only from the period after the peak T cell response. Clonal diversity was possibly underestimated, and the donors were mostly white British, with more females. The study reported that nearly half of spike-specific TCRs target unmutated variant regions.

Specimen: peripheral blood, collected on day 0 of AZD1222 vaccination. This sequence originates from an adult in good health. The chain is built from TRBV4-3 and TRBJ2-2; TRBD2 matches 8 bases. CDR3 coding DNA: TGCGCCAGCAGCCAAGATCGGGGGGGAGGAAACACCGGGGAGCTGTTTTTT. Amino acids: CASSQDRGGGNTGELFF.